One T cell receptor (beta chain) is described in this entry. The specificity of this receptor is unknown. No base-level quality is on record; no much larger clone is a single base apart. Inclusive of the bounding cysteine and phenylalanine, the CDR3 is 15 residues long. CDR3 DNA only is kept here, 45 bases in frame from base 1. After removal of 6 bases from V and 0 bases from J, the junction retains 5 bases not matched to a gene. Sequences LNHDA (CDR1) and SQIVND (CDR2) are obtained from the germline V gene (reference sequence). The entry originates in a study of CD8+CD57+ T cells in acquired aplastic anemia (dated by TCRdb to 2016 to 2018). For the wider study: On average, sorted CD4+ and CD8+ cells yielded around 3.5 ug of extracted DNA, with a range of about 0.19 to 30 ug. What the study reported, not specific to this receptor: Over 25 CD8+ CDR3 sequences were found in both patients and controls but appeared to be highly expressed in patients and within the immunodominant clones of the patients. Between patients and healthy controls, no significant difference in CD8+ Simpson's diversity was found (P=0.060).

TCR beta VDJ combination and CDR3 sequence profiling used genomic DNA as the template. TCR repertoire sequencing was run on an Illumina HiSeq 2000. On the study's bioinformatics: Repertoires were assessed using TRBV/TRBJ rearrangement plots, CDR3 size and DJ length profiles, and Simpson's diversity index. Whichever DNA sequence was most abundant in the deep sequencing data was defined as the immunodominant clone. CDR3 amino acid sequences were screened for sharing across subjects and compared with published repertoires and the VDJdb database. TCRdb reanalyzed the raw reads on its own, using fastp at Q25 for trimming and MiXCR for clone calling, and kept in-frame beta chains. Every distinct CDR3 protein forms one entry, paired with its most common genes and DNA. TCRdb's processing, not the study's, gives the V and J calls here. The table for this sample lists 250,000 to 300,000 distinct CDR3 sequences; 50% to 70% of them were counted only once. The ten largest clonotypes hold 7% to 9% of the sample.

TCR repertoires of sorted CD4+ and CD8+ blood T cells from severe aplastic anemia patients and healthy subjects were deep-sequenced in the study. Ficoll-Paque density gradient centrifugation was used to isolate peripheral blood mononuclear cells. Before DNA extraction, CD4+ and CD8+ T cells were sorted by FACS or by magnetic beads. The sample comprised sorted CD4+, CD8+, or CD8+CD57+ T cells (not recorded which) from PBMCs. Here the chain combines TRBV19 and TRBJ1-3; 7 middle bases align to TRBD1. The sequence was collected from a human donor with severe aplastic anemia or a healthy control (not recorded which). CDR3 protein: CASRGTDSSGNTIYF. DNA sequence: TGTGCCAGTAGGGGGACAGACAGCTCTGGAAACACCATATATTTT.